The 12 T cell receptor beta chains below come from one sample, sequenced in a study of shared clonotypes between healthy human individuals. Only in-frame clones appear in the TCRdb table, and some are missing; sequencing was by immunoSEQ multiplex PCR. The repertoire holds about 2.1 million clones, with 85% to 95% as singletons. CD45RO-negative cells were positively selected for CCR7, leaving out terminally differentiated effector memory CD45RA+ cells. Material: naive CD8+ T cells from PBMCs. These TCRs come from a man aged 18 to 30 in good health. Some clones in this sample may be carry-over from other donors' samples.

The rearrangement uses TRBV4-3 and TRBJ2-1; D perhaps matches TRBD1 (6 bases). V shed 3 bases and J shed 8 bases, with 11 bases lying between them. The CDR3 covers 13 residues. CDR1 is LGHNA and CDR2 is YSLEER in the germline V gene. CDR3 DNA sequence: TGCGCCAGCAGCCACGGAACAGGGTATGAGCAGTTCTTC. This gives the protein CASSHGTGYEQFF.

CDR3 nucleotides: TGTGCCAGCAGCTTGGGAGTTGATGAGCAGTTCTTC. Translating it yields CASSLGVDEQFF. The gene calls are TRBV7-2 and TRBJ2-1; D perhaps matches TRBD2 (5 bases). CDR1 is SGHTA, CDR2 FQGNSA, per germline. The CDR3 has 12 amino acids. V lost 3 bases, J lost 8 bases, and 8 bases lay in between.

The rearrangement links TRBV5-6 to TRBJ2-3, with 11 bases lining up with TRBD2. CDR1 and CDR2 (germline): SGHDT, YYEEEE. J gave up 1 base and V 5 bases, and 9 bases lay outside the gene matches. This CDR3 region has 17 residues. The chain's CDR3 is CASSSRRLAGRTDTQYF. The CDR3 DNA is TGTGCCAGCAGTTCCCGACGACTAGCGGGGCGCACAGATACGCAGTATTTT.

V gene TRBV10-3 combines with J gene TRBJ2-7; D ambiguous. Germline V gene sequence: CDR1 ENHRY, CDR2 SYGVKD. V shed 7 bases and J shed 7 bases, with 14 bases lying between them. The CDR3 is 12 amino acids. The CDR3 DNA is TGTGCCATCACTGACCCGATCGGGGAGCAGTACTTC. It specifies CAITDPIGEQYF.

The chain recombines TRBV6-5 with TRBJ1-2; 10 positions agree with TRBD1. The ends lost 6 bases at V and 7 bases at J; junction bases unmatched: 14. CDR1 and CDR2 from the germline V gene are MNHEY and SVGAGI. The CDR3 length is 16 residues. This CDR3 is CASSYATGTGAGGYTF. The CDR3 DNA follows: TGTGCCAGCAGCTACGCTACCGGGACAGGGGCGGGTGGCTACACCTTC.

The gene calls are TRBV9 and TRBJ2-1, with D possibly being TRBD1 (6 bases). The CDR3 length is 14 residues. Germline-derived CDR1 and CDR2 are SGDLS and YYNGEE. With 3 bases removed from V and 6 bases from J, the gap between germline ends came to 13 bases. In DNA form, the CDR3 reads TGTGCCAGCAGCGACAGGGTTCAGGGCAATGAGCAGTTCTTC. It is translated as CASSDRVQGNEQFF.

The chain links TRBV27 to TRBJ1-1; no reliable D call. The CDR3 runs to 14 residues. Trimming took off 4 bases at V and 5 bases at J, with 14 bases between the two ends. Germline V gene lookup returns CDR1 MNHEY and CDR2 SMNVEV (reference sequence). For the CDR3, the DNA is TGTGCCAGCAGTTCTAACCCGAGGAGGACTGAAGCTTTCTTT. Translating gives CASSSNPRRTEAFF.

V and J are TRBV13 and TRBJ1-3; D gene unclear. Germline loops: CDR1 PRHDT, CDR2 FYEKMQ (reference sequence). The CDR3 has 16 residues. The ends were cut back, 5 bases at V and 2 bases at J, with 16 bases in the middle. The CDR3 nucleotides are TGTGCCAGCAGCCATCATAGGGCATCGGCTGGAAACACCATATATTTT. As protein: CASSHHRASAGNTIYF. Drawing the rest from reference TRBV13 and TRBJ1-3, the complete variable domain is AAGVIQSPRHLIKEKRETATLKCYPIPRHDTVYWYQQGPGQDPQFLISFYEKMQSDKGSIPDRFSAQQFSDYHSELNMSSLELGDSALYFCASSHHRASAGNTIYFGEGSWLTVV.

This clone was counted only a few times. This sequence joins TRBV5-4 and TRBJ1-4; D gene unclear. Germline CDR1 SGHNT, CDR2 YYREEE (reference sequence). CDR3 length: 16 residues. V lost 1 base to trimming and J lost 4 bases, with 14 bases between them. The CDR3 DNA is TGTGCCAGCAGCTTGTCAATCGGCGGGATTAATGAAAAACTGTTTTTT. Translation: CASSLSIGGINEKLFF.

The V call is TRBV6-7, the J call TRBJ2-7, with TRBD2 matching 8 bases. Being an ORF, TRBV6-7 has a function that is uncertain. Unmatched junction bases numbered 17, after V lost 10 bases and J lost 0 bases. The CDR3 is 17 residues long. CDR3 residues: CATLGGREVWSSYEQYF. As DNA, the CDR3 is TGTGCCACCCTGGGGGGGCGGGAGGTCTGGAGCTCCTACGAGCAGTACTTC.

As concerns this clone: Other DNA variants within this sample encode the same CDR3. The V gene is TRBV10-3, the J gene TRBJ2-7; 7 bases line up with TRBD1. The length of the CDR3 is 13 residues. With V trimmed by 6 bases and J by 0 bases, 2 bases remained unmatched. Germline loops: CDR1 ENHRY, CDR2 SYGVKD. The CDR3 is CAIRTGDSYEQYF. As DNA, the CDR3 is TGTGCCATCAGAACAGGGGACTCCTACGAGCAGTACTTC.

The chain carries TRBV7-3 and TRBJ2-2; D ambiguous. CDR1 SGHTA and CDR2 FQGTGA come from the germline V gene. The V end lost 2 bases, the J end lost 6 bases, and 10 bases lay between the germline ends. This CDR3 comprises 14 residues. This CDR3 is CASSLGLGAGELFF. In DNA, the CDR3 is TGTGCCAGCAGCTTAGGTCTCGGCGCCGGGGAGCTGTTTTTT.